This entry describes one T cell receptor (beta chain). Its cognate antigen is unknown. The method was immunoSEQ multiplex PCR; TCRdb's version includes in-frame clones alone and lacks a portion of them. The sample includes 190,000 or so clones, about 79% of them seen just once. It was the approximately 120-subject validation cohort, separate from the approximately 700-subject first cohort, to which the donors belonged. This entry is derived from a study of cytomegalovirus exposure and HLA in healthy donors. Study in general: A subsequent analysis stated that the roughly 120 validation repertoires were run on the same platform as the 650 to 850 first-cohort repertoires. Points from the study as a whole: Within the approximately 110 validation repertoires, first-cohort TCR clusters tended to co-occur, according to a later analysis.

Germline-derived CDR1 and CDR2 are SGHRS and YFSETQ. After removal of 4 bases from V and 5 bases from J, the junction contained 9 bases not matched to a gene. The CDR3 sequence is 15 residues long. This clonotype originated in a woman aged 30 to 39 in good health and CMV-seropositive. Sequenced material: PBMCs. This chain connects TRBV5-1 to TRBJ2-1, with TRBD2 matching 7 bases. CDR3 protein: CASSKGAGENNEQFF. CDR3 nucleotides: TGCGCCAGCAGCAAGGGTGCGGGAGAGAACAATGAGCAGTTCTTC.